This TCR beta chain was identified during a study of human T cells and chemical hapten exposure. Overall study context: Diphenylcyclopropenone was applied weekly to patients' scalps across the roughly 23-week study.

Time point of the sample: pre-sensitization, week 0. Treatment denoted: therapeutic diphenylcyclopropenone sensitization with weekly scalp DPC. Each CDR3 protein is one row after TCRdb ran MiXCR on the RACE reads. The repertoire has a few hundred thousand distinct CDR3 sequences, about 9% of them found once; the top ten carry less than 3%. The CDR3 extends over 13 amino acids. V dropped 1 base and J dropped 6 bases, with 9 bases sitting between them. The germline gives CDR1 SGHTA, CDR2 FQGNSA. This chain uses TRBV7-2 with TRBJ2-5; perhaps D is TRBD1 or TRBD2 (5 bases each). The source is a woman aged 40 to 50 with alopecia areata. Some clones in this sample may be carry-over from other donors' samples. The specimen was whole blood, collected in connection with sensitization to the hapten diphenylcyclopropenone (DPC). CDR3 DNA: TGTGCCAGCAGCTTAGACCCGGGGCAGACCCAGTACTTC. This codes for CASSLDPGQTQYF. The full variable domain, with the rest looked up from reference TRBV7-2 and TRBJ2-5, is GAGVSQSPSNKVTEKGKDVELRCDPISGHTALYWYRQSLGQGLEFLIYFQGNSAPDKSGLPSDRFSAERTGGSVSTLTIQRTQQEDSAVYLCASSLDPGQTQYFGPGTRLLVL.